This is a list of T cell receptor beta chains from one sample in a study of beta chain features in type 1 diabetes. The assay was immunoSEQ multiplex PCR, and TCRdb's table has in-frame clones only and misses some. The sample has some 250,000 clones, roughly 13% seen once; the top ten hold around 0.019%. The sequenced material came from naive CD4+ T cells from blood. The receptors were gathered from a man aged 25 to 45 with type 1 diabetes. CDR3s leave out the opening cysteine and the closing phenylalanine or tryptophan. Clone size appears in some rows only: once, few, many, or a class for an expanded clone.

CDR3aa	v_gene	abundance	j_gene
ASSLVFSNTEAF	TRBV11-2	few	TRBJ1-1
ASSPSTDTQY	TRBV18	few	TRBJ2-3
SVVITGTNQPQH	TRBV29-1	few	TRBJ1-5
ASSRQGGNTEAF	TRBV6-1	-	TRBJ1-1
ASSWTSGSNGELF	TRBV5-1	few	TRBJ2-2
ASSSSGYQETQY	TRBV5-1	-	TRBJ2-5
ASSLGGIDYGYT	TRBV7-2	-	TRBJ1-2
ASSVDREFYEQY	TRBV6-1	-	TRBJ2-7
ASSLALGQGALNTEAF	TRBV5-1	-	TRBJ1-1
ASSVRAGVREQF	TRBV6-1	few	TRBJ2-1
ASKSPGQGNTGELF	TRBV19	few	TRBJ2-2
ASSTASNQPQH	TRBV18	few	TRBJ1-5
ASGPPGTQY	TRBV9	few	TRBJ2-5
ASSWDRGQETQY	TRBV5-1	-	TRBJ2-5
ASSLSRGPGDEQF	TRBV7-8	few	TRBJ2-1
ASSEQGATEAF	TRBV7-9	few	TRBJ1-1
ASSPPGLYGTQY	TRBV18	few	TRBJ2-5
ASRSTSGTGGTGELF	TRBV7-9	few	TRBJ2-2
ASSSVPGRVNIQY	TRBV11-2	few	TRBJ2-4
ASSSGGLADAYEQY	TRBV7-8	-	TRBJ2-7